In its sample, the clone carrying this T cell receptor beta chain was seen a few times. Its matching antigen is unknown. The record originates from a study of beta chain features in type 1 diabetes. Whole-study results and caveats: Cells expressing TCR highly could be over-represented by cDNA sequencing. Healthy donors had naive, central memory and Treg TCRB repertoires that appeared less similar than those seen among patients. Significant though moderate, a shortening of TCRB CDR3s appeared in all four CD4+ subsets of Type 1 diabetes patients.

Expressed TCRB transcripts were sequenced after all isolated RNA was converted to cDNA. The protocol was immunoSEQ multiplex PCR, while the TCRdb copy is restricted to in-frame clones and leaves out a portion. The sample includes nearly 350,000 clones, about a tenth of them seen just once. The sequencing input was central memory CD4+ T cells from blood. The receptor was isolated from a man aged 25 to 45 with type 1 diabetes.

The CDR3 DNA sequence: TGTGCCAAAACAAGACAGGACAAATGGTATTTT. Encoded protein: CAKTRQDKWYF. This chain links TRBV6-6 with TRBJ2-3; a weak D match, TRBD1 (6 bases). The V gene lost 10 bases and the J gene lost 14 bases, with 19 bases spanning the gap. Germline CDR1 and CDR2: MNHNY and SVGAGI (reference sequence). This CDR3 has 11 residues.